What follows is one TCR beta chain and its context. The antigen is unknown. This sample is drawn from a study of cytomegalovirus exposure and HLA in healthy donors. The CDR3 covers 16 residues. Germline V lookup: CDR1 SEHNR, CDR2 FQNEAQ (reference sequence). Deletions cut 5 bases from V and 0 bases from J, with 14 bases between. This table comes from immunoSEQ multiplex PCR, and its TCRdb copy is limited to in-frame clones, with some not included. The sample carries 150,000 to 200,000 clones, approximately 86% recorded once. Study-level points and caveats: The authors enumerated some 170 TCR beta chains as linked to cytomegalovirus.

The sample taken for sequencing was PBMCs. The chain employs TRBV7-9 and TRBJ1-5; maybe TRBD1 (5 bases). This sequence originates from a woman between 18 and 30 years old in good health and CMV-seronegative. CDR3: CASSPQTEYSNQPQHF. CDR3 nucleotide sequence: TGTGCCAGCAGCCCTCAGACAGAGTATAGCAATCAGCCCCAGCATTTT. Variable domain in full (rest from reference TRBV7-9 and TRBJ1-5): DTGVSQNPRHKITKRGQNVTFRCDPISEHNRLYWYRQTLGQGPEFLTYFQNEAQLEKSRLLSDRFSAERPKGSFSTLEIQRTEQGDSAMYLCASSPQTEYSNQPQHFGDGTRLSIL.